The present T cell receptor beta chain was sequenced within a study of blood T cell repertoires in COVID-19. Study in general: Specimens from acute and convalescent COVID-19 originated in the United States, Italy and Spain. Sources were T cells, B-cell-depleted T cells, or PBMCs; the material itself was cDNA or gDNA.

The CDR3 is made up of 13 amino acids. V shed 8 bases and J 1 base; nucleotides not matched to a gene: 2. Germline CDR1 and CDR2: LNHNV and YYDKDF (reference sequence). Generated by immunoSEQ multiplex PCR, the TCRdb table keeps only in-frame clones and is missing some. The data hold around 28,000 clones, with roughly 87% observed a single time. The source of this sequence is a human donor in a cohort sampled during active COVID-19. The specimen was peripheral blood. The rearrangement uses TRBV15 and TRBJ1-1; 9 nucleotides match TRBD1. The CDR3 nucleotides are TGTGCCACCTTACAGGGGGCGAACACTGAAGCTTTCTTT. It specifies CATLQGANTEAFF.